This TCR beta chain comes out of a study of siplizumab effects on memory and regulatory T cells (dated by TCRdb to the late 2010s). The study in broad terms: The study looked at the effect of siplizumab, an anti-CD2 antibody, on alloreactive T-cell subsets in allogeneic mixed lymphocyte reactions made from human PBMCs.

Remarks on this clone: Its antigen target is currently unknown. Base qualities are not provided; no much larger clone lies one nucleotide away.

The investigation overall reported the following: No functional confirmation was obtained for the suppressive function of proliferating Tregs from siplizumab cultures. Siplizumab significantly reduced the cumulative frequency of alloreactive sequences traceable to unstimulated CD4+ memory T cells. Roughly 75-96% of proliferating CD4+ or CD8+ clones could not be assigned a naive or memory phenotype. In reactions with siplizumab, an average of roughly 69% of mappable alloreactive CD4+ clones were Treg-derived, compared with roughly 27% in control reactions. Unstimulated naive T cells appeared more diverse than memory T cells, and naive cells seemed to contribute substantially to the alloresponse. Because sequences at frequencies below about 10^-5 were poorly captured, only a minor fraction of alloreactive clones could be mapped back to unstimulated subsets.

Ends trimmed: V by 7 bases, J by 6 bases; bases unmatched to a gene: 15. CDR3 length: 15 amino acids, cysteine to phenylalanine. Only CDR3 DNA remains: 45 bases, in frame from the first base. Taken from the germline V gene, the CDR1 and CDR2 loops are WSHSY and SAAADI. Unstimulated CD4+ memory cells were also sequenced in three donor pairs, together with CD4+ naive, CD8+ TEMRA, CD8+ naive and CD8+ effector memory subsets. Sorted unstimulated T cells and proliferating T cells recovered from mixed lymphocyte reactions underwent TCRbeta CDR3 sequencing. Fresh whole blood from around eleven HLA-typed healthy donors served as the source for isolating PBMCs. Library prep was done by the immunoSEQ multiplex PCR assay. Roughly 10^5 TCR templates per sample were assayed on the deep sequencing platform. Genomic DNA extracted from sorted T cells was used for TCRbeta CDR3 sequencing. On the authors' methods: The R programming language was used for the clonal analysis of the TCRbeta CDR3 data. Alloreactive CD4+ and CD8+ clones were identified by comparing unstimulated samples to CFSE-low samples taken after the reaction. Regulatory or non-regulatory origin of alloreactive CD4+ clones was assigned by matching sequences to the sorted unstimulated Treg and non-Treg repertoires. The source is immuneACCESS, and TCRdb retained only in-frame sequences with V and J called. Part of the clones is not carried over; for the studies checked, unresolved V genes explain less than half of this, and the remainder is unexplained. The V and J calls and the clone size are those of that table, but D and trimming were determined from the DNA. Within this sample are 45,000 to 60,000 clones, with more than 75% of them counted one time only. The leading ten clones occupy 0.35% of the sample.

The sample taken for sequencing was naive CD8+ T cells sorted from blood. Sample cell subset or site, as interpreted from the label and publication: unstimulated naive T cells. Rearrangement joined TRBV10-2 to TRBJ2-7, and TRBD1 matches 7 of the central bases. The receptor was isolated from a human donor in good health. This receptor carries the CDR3 CASIELGTAPGEQYF. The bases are TGCGCCAGCATTGAACTCGGGACAGCACCGGGCGAGCAGTACTTC.